These 7 T cell receptor beta chains share one sample of origin, sequenced in a study of blood T cell repertoires in COVID-19. Measured with immunoSEQ multiplex PCR; TCRdb has only the in-frame clones, and not every one. The sample has about 200,000 clones; 86% are singletons. The material sequenced was PBMCs or T cells enriched from blood (not recorded which). The receptors stem from a woman aged 35 to 49 with acute COVID-19.

The V gene is TRBV9, the J gene TRBJ2-2; 8 bases fit TRBD1. The V gene's germline CDR1 is SGDLS and CDR2 YYNGEE. This CDR3 comprises 17 residues. The V and J ends lost 4 bases and 2 bases, in that order; junction bases with no gene match: 10. The CDR3 coding sequence is TGTGCCAGCAGCCAAAAACGGACAGGGTTCAACACCGGGGAGCTGTTTTTT. This sequence encodes CASSQKRTGFNTGELFF.

This clone was picked up a small number of times. Distinct nucleotide sequences in the sample also encode this CDR3. The V call is TRBV19, the J call TRBJ1-5; TRBD1 matches 7 bases. From germline, CDR1 is LNHDA and CDR2 SQIVND (reference sequence). This CDR3 region has 14 residues. V dropped 4 bases and J dropped 6; count of bases not matched to a gene: 6. The CDR3 protein is CASSRQGLGQPQHF. The CDR3 DNA is TGTGCCAGTAGTAGACAGGGCTTGGGTCAGCCCCAGCATTTT.

V gene TRBV30 combines with J gene TRBJ2-5; D unresolved. The CDR3 runs to 11 residues. V lost 0 bases and J lost 7, with 6 bases in between. Germline lookup yields CDR1 GTSNPN and CDR2 SVGIG (reference sequence). The CDR3 DNA reads as TGTGCCTGGAGTGTATCTTGGACCCAGTACTTC. It yields the protein CAWSVSWTQYF. The full variable domain, completed using reference TRBV30 and TRBJ2-5, is SQTIHQWPATLVQPVGSPLSLECTVEGTSNPNLYWYRQAAGRGLQLLFYSVGIGQISSEVPQNLSASRPQDRQFILSSKKLLLSDSGFYLCAWSVSWTQYFGPGTRLLVL.

The rearrangement links TRBV5-4 to TRBJ2-7; weak D call: TRBD1 (6 bases). CDR1 is SGHNT, CDR2 YYREEE, per germline (reference sequence). V lost 2 bases, J lost 4 bases, and 10 bases lay in between. CDR3 size: 13 residues. CDR3 region: CASSLTGRYEQYF. Here the CDR3 DNA reads TGTGCCAGCAGCTTAACAGGGCGGTACGAGCAGTACTTC.

The chain carries TRBV18 and TRBJ2-7, with a tentative D call TRBD2 (5 bases). Germline values: CDR1 KGHSH, CDR2 LQKENI. Trimming removed 2 bases at V and 6 bases at J, with 20 bases between. The CDR3 runs 16 residues. The DNA of the CDR3 is TGTGCCAGCTCACCATATACACCGCGGAGCGGCGGCGAGCAGTACTTC. Its protein product is CASSPYTPRSGGEQYF.

The chain is built from TRBV4-1 and TRBJ2-1; 8 bases are shared with TRBD2. J gave up 4 bases and V 1 base, and 6 bases lay outside the gene matches. Germline assignment: CDR1 MGHRA and CDR2 YSYEKL. The CDR3 totals 16 residues. CDR3 amino acids: CASSQADSGIYNEQFF. The DNA for the CDR3 is TGCGCCAGCAGCCAAGCCGATAGCGGGATATACAATGAGCAGTTCTTC.

The V and J genes are TRBV9 and TRBJ1-4; possibly TRBD1 for D (6 bases). The CDR3 totals 16 residues. V shed 4 bases and J shed 7 bases, with 20 bases lying between them. Germline V gene sequence: CDR1 SGDLS, CDR2 YYNGEE. Written as DNA, the CDR3 is TGTGCCAGCAGCCTAACAGGGCAGGCTTTCCGTGAAAAACTGTTTTTT. Translation gives CASSLTGQAFREKLFF. The complete variable domain, with remaining parts taken from reference TRBV9 and TRBJ1-4, reads DSGVTQTPKHLITATGQRVTLRCSPRSGDLSVYWYQQSLDQGLQFLIQYYNGEERAKGNILERFSAQQFPDLHSELNLSSLELGDSALYFCASSLTGQAFREKLFFGSGTQLSVL.